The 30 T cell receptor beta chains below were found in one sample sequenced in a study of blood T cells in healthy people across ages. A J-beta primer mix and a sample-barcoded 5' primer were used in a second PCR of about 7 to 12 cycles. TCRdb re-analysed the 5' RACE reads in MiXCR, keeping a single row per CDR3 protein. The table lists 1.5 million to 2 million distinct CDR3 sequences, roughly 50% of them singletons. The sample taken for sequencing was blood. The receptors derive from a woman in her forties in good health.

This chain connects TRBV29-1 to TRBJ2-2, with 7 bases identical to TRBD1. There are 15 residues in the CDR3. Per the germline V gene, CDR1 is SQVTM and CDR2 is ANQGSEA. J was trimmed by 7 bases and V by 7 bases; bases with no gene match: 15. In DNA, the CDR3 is TGCAGCGCCTTCGGAGACAGGGTGGCGGGCGGGGAGCTGTTTTTT. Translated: CSAFGDRVAGGELFF.

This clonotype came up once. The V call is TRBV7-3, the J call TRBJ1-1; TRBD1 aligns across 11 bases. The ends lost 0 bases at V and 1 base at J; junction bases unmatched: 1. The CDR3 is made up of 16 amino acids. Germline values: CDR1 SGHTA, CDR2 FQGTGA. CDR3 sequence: CASSLTDRGQNTEAFF. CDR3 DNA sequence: TGTGCCAGCAGCTTAACGGACAGGGGGCAGAACACTGAAGCTTTCTTT. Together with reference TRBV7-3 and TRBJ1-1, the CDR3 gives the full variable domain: GAGVSQTPSNKVTEKGKYVELRCDPISGHTALYWYRQSLGQGPEFLIYFQGTGAADDSGLPNDRFFAVRPEGSVSTLKIQRTERGDSAVYLCASSLTDRGQNTEAFFGQGTRLTVV.

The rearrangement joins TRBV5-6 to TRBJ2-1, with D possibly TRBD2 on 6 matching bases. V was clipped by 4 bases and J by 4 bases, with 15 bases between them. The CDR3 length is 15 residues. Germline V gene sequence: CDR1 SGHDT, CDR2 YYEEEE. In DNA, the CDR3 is TGTGCCAGCAGCGGGTGGGGGGAACAGTACAATGAGCAGTTCTTC. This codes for CASSGWGEQYNEQFF.

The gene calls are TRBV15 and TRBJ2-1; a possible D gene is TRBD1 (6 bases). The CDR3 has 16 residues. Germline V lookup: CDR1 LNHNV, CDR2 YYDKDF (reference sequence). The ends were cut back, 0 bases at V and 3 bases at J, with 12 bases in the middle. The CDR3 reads CATSRDITGRYNEQFF. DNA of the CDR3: TGTGCCACCAGCAGAGATATCACAGGGCGCTACAATGAGCAGTTCTTC. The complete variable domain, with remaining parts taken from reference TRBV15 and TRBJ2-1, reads DAMVIQNPRYQVTQFGKPVTLSCSQTLNHNVMYWYQQKSSQAPKLLFHYYDKDFNNEADTPDNFQSRRPNTSFCFLDIRSPGLGDTAMYLCATSRDITGRYNEQFFGPGTRLTVL.

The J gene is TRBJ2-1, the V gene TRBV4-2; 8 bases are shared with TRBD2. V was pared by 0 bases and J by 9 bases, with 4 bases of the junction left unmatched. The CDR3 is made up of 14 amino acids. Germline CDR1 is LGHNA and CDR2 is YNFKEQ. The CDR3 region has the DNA TGTGCCAGCAGCCAAGACGGGGGGGCAAGTGAGCAGTTCTTC. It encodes CASSQDGGASEQFF.

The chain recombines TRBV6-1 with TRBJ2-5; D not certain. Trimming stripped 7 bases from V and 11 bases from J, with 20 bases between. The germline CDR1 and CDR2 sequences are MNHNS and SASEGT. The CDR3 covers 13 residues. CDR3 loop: CASTAQLYNEQYF. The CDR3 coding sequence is TGTGCCAGCACCGCACAGCTATACAATGAGCAGTACTTC.

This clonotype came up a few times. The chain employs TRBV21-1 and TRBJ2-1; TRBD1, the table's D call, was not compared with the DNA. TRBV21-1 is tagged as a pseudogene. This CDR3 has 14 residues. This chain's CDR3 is CASIGGGEYNEQFF. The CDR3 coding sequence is TGTGCCAGCATCGGGGGGGGCGAGTACAATGAGCAGTTCTTC.

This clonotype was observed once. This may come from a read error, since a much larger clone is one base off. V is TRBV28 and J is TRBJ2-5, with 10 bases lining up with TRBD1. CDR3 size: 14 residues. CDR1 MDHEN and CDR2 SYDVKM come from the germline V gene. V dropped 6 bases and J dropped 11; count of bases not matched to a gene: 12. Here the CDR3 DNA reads TGTGCCAGCAGACAGGACAGGGGGTACAATGAGCAGTACTTC. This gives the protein CASRQDRGYNEQYF.

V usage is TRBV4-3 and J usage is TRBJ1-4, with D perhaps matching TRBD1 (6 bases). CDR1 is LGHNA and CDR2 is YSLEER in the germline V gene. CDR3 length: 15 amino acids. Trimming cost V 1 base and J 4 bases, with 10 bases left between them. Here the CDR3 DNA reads TGCGCCAGCAGCCAAGTGGAAGGGGGTAATGAAAAACTGTTTTTT. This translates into CASSQVEGGNEKLFF.

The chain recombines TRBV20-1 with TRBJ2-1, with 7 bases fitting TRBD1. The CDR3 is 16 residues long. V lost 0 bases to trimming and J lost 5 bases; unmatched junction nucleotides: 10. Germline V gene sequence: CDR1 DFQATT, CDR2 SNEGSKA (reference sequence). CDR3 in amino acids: CSARELWAGGNNEQFF. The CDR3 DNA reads TGCAGTGCTAGAGAGTTATGGGCAGGGGGTAACAATGAGCAGTTCTTC.

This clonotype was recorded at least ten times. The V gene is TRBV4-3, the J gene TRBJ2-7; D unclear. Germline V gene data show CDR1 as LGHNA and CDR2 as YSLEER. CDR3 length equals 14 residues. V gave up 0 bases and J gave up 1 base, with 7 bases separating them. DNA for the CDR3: TGCGCCAGCAGCCAAGATAAGGGTTCCTACGAGCAGTACTTC. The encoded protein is CASSQDKGSYEQYF.

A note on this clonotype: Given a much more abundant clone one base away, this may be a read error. CDR3 region: CASNEGQYQETQYF. In DNA, the CDR3 is TGTGCCAGCAATGAAGGACAGTACCAAGAGACCCAGTACTTC. The V and J genes are TRBV7-9 and TRBJ2-5; a weak D match, TRBD1 (6 bases). Germline V gives CDR1 SEHNR, CDR2 FQNEAQ (reference sequence). The CDR3 contains 14 residues. The V end lost 7 bases, the J end lost 0 bases, and 12 bases lay between the germline ends.

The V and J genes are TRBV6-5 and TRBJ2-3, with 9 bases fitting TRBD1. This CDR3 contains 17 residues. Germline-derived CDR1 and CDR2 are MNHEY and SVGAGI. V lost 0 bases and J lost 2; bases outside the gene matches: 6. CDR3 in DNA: TGTGCCAGCAGTTACTCCGGACAGGGGACTAACACAGATACGCAGTATTTT. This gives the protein CASSYSGQGTNTDTQYF.

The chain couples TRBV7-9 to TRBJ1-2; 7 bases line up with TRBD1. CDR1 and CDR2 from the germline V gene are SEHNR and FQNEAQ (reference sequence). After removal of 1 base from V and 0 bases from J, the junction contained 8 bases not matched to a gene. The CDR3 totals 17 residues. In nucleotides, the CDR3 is TGTGCCAGCAGCTTAGAAGCCCCGGGGACAGCTAACTATGGCTACACCTTC. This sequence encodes CASSLEAPGTANYGYTF.

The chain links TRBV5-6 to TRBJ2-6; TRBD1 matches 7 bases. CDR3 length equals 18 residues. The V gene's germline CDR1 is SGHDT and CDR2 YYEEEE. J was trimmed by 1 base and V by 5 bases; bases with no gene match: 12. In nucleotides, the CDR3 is TGTGCCAGCAGTTCCCGGGAACAGGGGACATCTGGGGCCAACGTCCTGACTTTC. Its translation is CASSSREQGTSGANVLTF.

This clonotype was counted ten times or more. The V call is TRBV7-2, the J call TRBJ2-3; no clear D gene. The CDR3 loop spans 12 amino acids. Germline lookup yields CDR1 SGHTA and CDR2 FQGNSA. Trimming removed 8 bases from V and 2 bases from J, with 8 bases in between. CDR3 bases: TGTGCCAGCGGCGGCTACACAGATACGCAGTATTTT. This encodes CASGGYTDTQYF. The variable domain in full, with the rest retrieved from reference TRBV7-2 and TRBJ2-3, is GAGVSQSPSNKVTEKGKDVELRCDPISGHTALYWYRQSLGQGLEFLIYFQGNSAPDKSGLPSDRFSAERTGGSVSTLTIQRTQQEDSAVYLCASGGYTDTQYFGPGTRLTVL.

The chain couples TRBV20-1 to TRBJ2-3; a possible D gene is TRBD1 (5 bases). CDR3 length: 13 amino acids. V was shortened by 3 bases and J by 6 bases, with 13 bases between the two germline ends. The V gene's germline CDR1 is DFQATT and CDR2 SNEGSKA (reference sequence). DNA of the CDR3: TGCAGTGCTAGCCCCAGCGCAGGGGATACGCAGTATTTT. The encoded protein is CSASPSAGDTQYF.

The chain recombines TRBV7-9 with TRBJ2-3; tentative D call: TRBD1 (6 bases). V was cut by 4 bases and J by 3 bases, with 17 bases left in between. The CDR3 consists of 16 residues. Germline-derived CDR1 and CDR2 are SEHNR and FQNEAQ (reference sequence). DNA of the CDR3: TGTGCCAGCAGCTCTCAAGGGGGTTTTGGAACAGATACGCAGTATTTT. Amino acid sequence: CASSSQGGFGTDTQYF.

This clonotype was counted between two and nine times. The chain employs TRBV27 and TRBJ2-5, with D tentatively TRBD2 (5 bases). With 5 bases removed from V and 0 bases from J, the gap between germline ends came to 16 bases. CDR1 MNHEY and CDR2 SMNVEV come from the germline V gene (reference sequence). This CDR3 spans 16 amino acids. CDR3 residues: CASSPSSGEYQETQYF. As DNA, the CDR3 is TGTGCCAGCAGTCCTTCAAGCGGAGAGTACCAAGAGACCCAGTACTTC.

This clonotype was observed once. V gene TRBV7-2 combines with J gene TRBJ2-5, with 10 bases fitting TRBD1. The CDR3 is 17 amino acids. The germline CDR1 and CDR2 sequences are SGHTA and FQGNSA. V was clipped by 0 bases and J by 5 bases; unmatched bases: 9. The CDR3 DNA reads TGTGCCAGCAGCTTAGCGGGGACAGGGGTCCTTTGGGAGACCCAGTACTTC. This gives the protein CASSLAGTGVLWETQYF.

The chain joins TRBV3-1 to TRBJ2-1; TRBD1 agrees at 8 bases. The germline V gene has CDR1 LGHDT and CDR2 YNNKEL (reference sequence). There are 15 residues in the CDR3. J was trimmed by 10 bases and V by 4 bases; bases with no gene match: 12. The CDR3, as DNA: TGTGCCAGCAGCCGTTCCGGGACAGGTATAAGGGAGCAGTTCTTC. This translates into CASSRSGTGIREQFF.

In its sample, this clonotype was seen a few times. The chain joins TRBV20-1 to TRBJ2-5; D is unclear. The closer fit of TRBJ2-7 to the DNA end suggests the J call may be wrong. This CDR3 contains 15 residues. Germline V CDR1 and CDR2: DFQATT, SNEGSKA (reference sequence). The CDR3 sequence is CSARDQEKPFYEQYF. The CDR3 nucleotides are TGCAGTGCTAGAGATCAAGAAAAACCTTTTTACGAGCAGTACTTC.

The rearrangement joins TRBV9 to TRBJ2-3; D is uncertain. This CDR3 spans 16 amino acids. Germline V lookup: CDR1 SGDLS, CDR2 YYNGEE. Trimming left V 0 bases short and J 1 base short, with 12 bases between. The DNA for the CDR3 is TGTGCCAGCAGCGTAGATTGGGATATACGCACAGATACGCAGTATTTT. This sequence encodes CASSVDWDIRTDTQYF.

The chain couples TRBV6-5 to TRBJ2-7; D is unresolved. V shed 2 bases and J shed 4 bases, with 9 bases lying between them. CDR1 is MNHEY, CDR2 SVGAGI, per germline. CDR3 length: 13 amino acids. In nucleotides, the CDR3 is TGTGCCAGCAGTTACACCAGGTCGTACGAGCAGTACTTC. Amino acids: CASSYTRSYEQYF.

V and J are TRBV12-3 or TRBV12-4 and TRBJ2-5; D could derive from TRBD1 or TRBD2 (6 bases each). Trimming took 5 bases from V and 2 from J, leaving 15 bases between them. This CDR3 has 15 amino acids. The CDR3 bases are TGTGCCAGCAGTCTGACGACAGGAGGGCAAGAGACCCAGTACTTC. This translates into CASSLTTGGQETQYF.

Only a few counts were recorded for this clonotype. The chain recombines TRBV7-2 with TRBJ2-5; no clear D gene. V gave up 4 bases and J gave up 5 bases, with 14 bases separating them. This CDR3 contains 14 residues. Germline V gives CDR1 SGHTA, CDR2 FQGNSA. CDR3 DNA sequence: TGTGCCAGCAGCTCCCGAGGTACTACTGAGACCCAGTACTTC. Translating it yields CASSSRGTTETQYF.

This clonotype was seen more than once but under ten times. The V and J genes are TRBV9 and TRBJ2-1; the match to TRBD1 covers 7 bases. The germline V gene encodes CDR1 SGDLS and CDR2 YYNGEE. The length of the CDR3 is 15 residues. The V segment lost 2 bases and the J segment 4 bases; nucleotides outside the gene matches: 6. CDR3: CASSVSGTAYNEQFF. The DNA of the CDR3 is TGTGCCAGCAGCGTGTCCGGGACAGCTTACAATGAGCAGTTCTTC.

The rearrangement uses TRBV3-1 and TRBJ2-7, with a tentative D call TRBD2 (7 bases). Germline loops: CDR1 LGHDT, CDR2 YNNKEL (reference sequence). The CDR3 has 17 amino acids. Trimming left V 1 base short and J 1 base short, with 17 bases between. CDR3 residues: CASSQALSGGHSYEQYF. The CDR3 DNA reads TGTGCCAGCAGCCAAGCTTTATCGGGGGGCCATTCCTACGAGCAGTACTTC.

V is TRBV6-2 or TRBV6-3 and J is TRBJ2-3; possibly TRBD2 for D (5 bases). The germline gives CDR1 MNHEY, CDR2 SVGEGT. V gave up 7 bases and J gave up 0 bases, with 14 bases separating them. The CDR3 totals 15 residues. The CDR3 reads CASKDWGASTDTQYF. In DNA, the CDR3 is TGTGCCAGCAAGGACTGGGGAGCTAGCACAGATACGCAGTATTTT.

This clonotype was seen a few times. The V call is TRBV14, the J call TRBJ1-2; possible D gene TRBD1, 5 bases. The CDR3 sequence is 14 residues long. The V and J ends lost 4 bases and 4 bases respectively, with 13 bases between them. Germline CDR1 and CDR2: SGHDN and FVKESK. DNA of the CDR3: TGTGCCAGCAGCCCCGCCCGGGGCTCCTATGGCTACACCTTC. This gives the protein CASSPARGSYGYTF. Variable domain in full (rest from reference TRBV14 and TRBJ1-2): EAGVTQFPSHSVIEKGQTVTLRCDPISGHDNLYWYRRVMGKEIKFLLHFVKESKQDESGMPNNRFLAERTGGTYSTLKVQPAELEDSGVYFCASSPARGSYGYTFGSGTRLTVV.